Listed here are 30 T cell receptor beta chains from one sample, sequenced in a study of blood T cells in healthy people across ages. Through a sample-barcoded 5' primer and a J-beta primer mix, a second PCR was run for roughly 6 to 11 cycles. TCRdb processed the 5' RACE reads anew with MiXCR; each CDR3 protein has one entry. This table has approximately 850,000 distinct CDR3 sequences, around 45% appearing once. The sequencing input was blood. Receptor source: a man aged 55 to 70 in good health.

V gene TRBV12-3 or TRBV12-4 combines with J gene TRBJ1-6; D is perhaps TRBD1 (6 bases). Trimming removed 5 bases from V and 7 bases from J, with 12 bases in between. The CDR3 has 14 amino acids. CDR3 DNA: TGTGCCAGCAGTCATCGGACAGAGAATTCACCCCTCCACTTT. It is translated as CASSHRTENSPLHF.

This chain links TRBV29-1 with TRBJ2-7, with TRBD2 as a possible D gene (7 bases). This CDR3 spans 13 amino acids. V was cut by 7 bases and J by 6 bases, with 19 bases left in between. CDR1 and CDR2 (germline): SQVTM, ANQGSEA. CDR3 protein: CSGGGRTVGEQYF. For the CDR3, the DNA is TGCAGCGGGGGGGGCCGGACAGTTGGCGAGCAGTACTTC.

The chain joins TRBV7-2 to TRBJ2-1; TRBD2 aligns across 13 bases. Germline V CDR1 and CDR2: SGHTA, FQGNSA. There are 16 residues in the CDR3. With 5 bases clipped from V and 4 bases from J, the junction kept 5 bases outside the gene matches. CDR3 amino acids: CASSIRLAGGYNEQFF. The CDR3 DNA follows: TGTGCCAGCAGCATAAGACTAGCGGGGGGTTACAATGAGCAGTTCTTC.

The CDR3 nucleotides are TGCAGTGCTGCAACCGGGAATCAGGGGAACACTGAAGCTTTCTTT. It translates to CSAATGNQGNTEAFF. V gene TRBV20-1 combines with J gene TRBJ1-1; weak D call: TRBD1 (5 bases). The CDR3 totals 15 residues. Germline CDR1 and CDR2: DFQATT and SNEGSKA (reference sequence). With 5 bases removed from V and 1 base from J, the gap between germline ends came to 17 bases.

This clonotype appeared a few times. The chain joins TRBV4-1 to TRBJ2-1; perhaps TRBD1 as D (5 bases). CDR3 size: 17 residues. Trimming removed 2 bases at V and 1 base at J, with 15 bases between. In germline, CDR1 is MGHRA, CDR2 YSYEKL. The CDR3 coding sequence is TGCGCCAGCAGCCAACCATGGGCCCAGGGATCCTACAATGAGCAGTTCTTC. Translated: CASSQPWAQGSYNEQFF.

This clonotype was detected a few times. V is TRBV20-1 and J is TRBJ2-5; 10 positions agree with TRBD2. The germline V gene encodes CDR1 DFQATT and CDR2 SNEGSKA (reference sequence). This CDR3 has 16 residues. Trimming at V came to 5 bases and at J to 1 base, leaving 10 bases not matched to a gene. CDR3 residues: CSAGLSGGTIQETQYF. CDR3 nucleotide sequence: TGCAGTGCTGGACTTAGCGGGGGGACAATCCAAGAGACCCAGTACTTC.

V usage is TRBV6-5 and J usage is TRBJ2-1; the D gene is possibly TRBD2 (6 bases). The CDR3 is 12 residues long. Germline loops: CDR1 MNHEY, CDR2 SVGAGI. Trimming took 5 bases from V and 8 from J, leaving 10 bases between them. The CDR3 sequence is CASSPGADEQFF. The CDR3 coding sequence is TGTGCCAGCAGTCCGGGAGCGGATGAGCAGTTCTTC.

This clonotype was picked up a small number of times. This chain joins TRBV28 and TRBJ2-4; 14 bases agree with TRBD2. The CDR3 is 19 amino acids. Germline loops: CDR1 MDHEN, CDR2 SYDVKM. V gave up 4 bases and J gave up 0 bases; unmatched junction bases: 8. CDR3 sequence: CASSSTGTSGGLAKNIQYF. In DNA, the CDR3 is TGTGCCAGCAGTTCCACCGGGACTAGCGGGGGATTAGCCAAAAACATTCAGTACTTC.

The chain employs TRBV21-1 and TRBJ2-5; TRBD2, the table's D call, was not compared with the DNA. TRBV21-1 is designated a pseudogene. The CDR3 totals 17 residues. CDR3 nucleotide sequence: TGTGCCAGCAGCGCCCCGGGACTAGCGGGGAGGTCAGAGACCCAGTACTTC. The encoded protein is CASSAPGLAGRSETQYF.

The sample holds a few counts of this clonotype. The rearrangement joins TRBV25-1 to TRBJ1-2; 11 nucleotides align to TRBD1. With 3 bases clipped from V and 8 bases from J, the junction kept 5 bases outside the gene matches. The CDR3 runs to 14 residues. The germline V gene has CDR1 MGHDK and CDR2 SYGVNS. CDR3 sequence reads: CASSDGQGAIGYTF. The DNA of the CDR3 is TGTGCCAGCAGTGACGGACAGGGGGCAATCGGCTACACCTTC.

This sequence joins TRBV20-1 and TRBJ2-6; unclear D gene. Trimming took off 4 bases at V and 0 bases at J, with 13 bases between the two ends. Germline CDR1 reads DFQATT; CDR2 reads SNEGSKA (reference sequence). The CDR3 has 16 residues. CDR3 nucleotides: TGCAGTGCTATTGGGGTTCCTTCCTCTGGGGCCAACGTCCTGACTTTC. This translates into CSAIGVPSSGANVLTF.

As for this clonotype: One end of the junction fails to match germline, which may point to a read error. V and J are TRBV7-2 and TRBJ2-3, with D perhaps matching TRBD2 (5 bases). Germline values: CDR1 SGHTA, CDR2 FQGNSA. The CDR3 contains 15 residues. The CDR3 DNA sequence: TGTGCCAGCAGCCAGGACTCGTATTACACAGATACGCAGAATTTT. Translated, it gives CASSQDSYYTDTQNF.

In its sample, this clonotype was seen a few times. The chain combines TRBV29-1 with TRBJ2-6; 7 bases are a match to TRBD2. After removal of 7 bases from V and 0 bases from J, the junction contained 9 bases not matched to a gene. Germline V gene sequence: CDR1 SQVTM, CDR2 ANQGSEA. This CDR3 comprises 16 residues. Here the CDR3 DNA reads TGCAGCGCCGACCTAAGCGGGGTCTCTGGGGCCAACGTCCTGACTTTC. It is translated as CSADLSGVSGANVLTF. Variable domain in full (rest from reference TRBV29-1 and TRBJ2-6): SAVISQKPSRDICQRGTSLTIQCQVDSQVTMMFWYRQQPGQSLTLIATANQGSEATYESGFVIDKFPISRPNLTFSTLTVSNMSPEDSSIYLCSADLSGVSGANVLTFGAGSRLTVL.

The rearrangement links TRBV6-6 to TRBJ2-5; 11 bases are shared with TRBD1. The V and J ends lost 7 bases and 4 bases, in that order; junction bases with no gene match: 5. The CDR3 consists of 14 residues. Per germline, CDR1 MNHNY and CDR2 SVGAGI (reference sequence). In DNA, the CDR3 is TGTGCCAGCACCGCGGACAGGGGGCTAGAGACCCAGTACTTC. It is translated as CASTADRGLETQYF.

This rearrangement joins TRBV3-1 to TRBJ2-1; 7 bases fit TRBD2. The ends lost 6 bases at V and 2 bases at J; junction bases unmatched: 7. Germline values: CDR1 LGHDT, CDR2 YNNKEL (reference sequence). This CDR3 is built from 15 residues. The CDR3 sequence: CASRYSGAAYNEQFF. In nucleotides, the CDR3 is TGTGCCAGCAGGTACAGCGGGGCCGCCTACAATGAGCAGTTCTTC.

The gene calls are TRBV5-1 and TRBJ2-1; D is unclear. Germline V gene lookup returns CDR1 SGHRS and CDR2 YFSETQ. CDR3 length equals 13 residues. V lost 4 bases and J lost 5, with 10 bases in between. As DNA, the CDR3 is TGCGCCAGCAGCGCGAGAGTCGACAATGAGCAGTTCTTC. It codes for CASSARVDNEQFF.

Only a few counts were recorded for this clonotype. V usage is TRBV11-2 and J usage is TRBJ2-5; no definite D call. The CDR3 totals 13 residues. V lost 4 bases to trimming and J lost 5 bases, with 11 bases between them. CDR1 and CDR2 (germline): SGHAT, FQNNGV. CDR3 protein: CASSSGRMETQYF. The DNA for the CDR3 is TGTGCCAGCAGCTCCGGTCGGATGGAGACCCAGTACTTC.

V is TRBV2 and J is TRBJ1-2; the D gene is possibly TRBD1 (5 bases). The CDR3 has 15 amino acids. V was clipped by 8 bases and J by 4 bases, with 20 bases between them. Germline-derived CDR1 and CDR2 are SNHLY and FYNNEI. The CDR3 DNA reads TGTGCCAGCTCGCCAGACCAAGGGGTGTTCTATGGCTACACCTTC. This translates into CASSPDQGVFYGYTF.

Concerning this clonotype: Since a much larger clone is just one base distant, this may be a read error. The V call is TRBV5-1, the J call TRBJ2-5; 8 bases line up with TRBD1. There are 14 residues in the CDR3. CDR1 and CDR2 (germline): SGHRS, YFSETQ. The CDR3 here is CAGSLGQGMETQYF. The DNA of the CDR3 is TGCGCCGGCAGCCTAGGACAGGGAATGGAGACCCAGTACTTC.

J is TRBJ2-7 and V is TRBV20-1, with 8 bases aligning to TRBD2. V trimming: 5 bases; J trimming: 3 bases; junction bases outside the gene matches: 9. The V gene's germline CDR1 is DFQATT and CDR2 SNEGSKA (reference sequence). The CDR3 contains 14 residues. CDR3 in DNA: TGCAGTGCTGGGATGAAGAGCGGGGGCTACGAGCAGTACTTC. This translates into CSAGMKSGGYEQYF.

This clonotype has more than one count but fewer than ten. The rearrangement links TRBV20-1 to TRBJ2-1; perhaps D is TRBD1 or TRBD2 (6 bases each). Germline CDR1 reads DFQATT; CDR2 reads SNEGSKA (reference sequence). Trimming took off 6 bases at V and 0 bases at J, with 15 bases between the two ends. This CDR3 is built from 15 residues. CDR3 in DNA: TGCAGTGCCATAGGGGGGTCGAGCTCCTACAATGAGCAGTTCTTC. Residues: CSAIGGSSSYNEQFF.

The J gene is TRBJ2-3, the V gene TRBV6-2 or TRBV6-3; D possibly corresponds to TRBD1 (6 bases). Per germline, CDR1 MNHEY and CDR2 SVGEGT. Trimming cost V 2 bases and J 3 bases, with 9 bases left between them. CDR3 length: 14 amino acids. In nucleotides, the CDR3 is TGTGCCAGCAGTTACATAGGGGGTACAGATACGCAGTATTTT. This gives the protein CASSYIGGTDTQYF.

CDR3 loop: CASRSGLVDEQFF. The CDR3 DNA is TGTGCCAGCAGGTCGGGACTAGTAGATGAGCAGTTCTTC. The V and J genes are TRBV11-2 and TRBJ2-1, with 8 bases identical to TRBD2. The CDR3 runs to 13 residues. V gave up 6 bases and J gave up 8 bases; unmatched junction bases: 6. The V gene's germline CDR1 is SGHAT and CDR2 FQNNGV.

This rearrangement joins TRBV6-2 or TRBV6-3 to TRBJ2-3; D gene uncertain. V was trimmed by 6 bases and J by 4 bases, leaving 14 bases between them. Germline values: CDR1 MNHEY, CDR2 SVGEGT. CDR3 length: 14 amino acids. CDR3 bases: TGTGCCAGCAGGGAAGAAGGCCTGCCAGATACGCAGTATTTT. It translates to CASREEGLPDTQYF.

V gene TRBV7-2 combines with J gene TRBJ2-7, with 11 nucleotides matching TRBD1. The trim removed 5 bases at V and 3 bases at J, leaving 9 bases unmatched. Looked up from germline, CDR1 is SGHTA and CDR2 is FQGNSA. The CDR3 is 16 residues long. The CDR3 is CASSRGQGVKIYEQYF. CDR3 in DNA: TGTGCCAGCAGCAGGGGACAGGGGGTCAAAATCTACGAGCAGTACTTC.

This chain uses TRBV9 with TRBJ2-1; 7 bases are shared with TRBD1. In germline, CDR1 is SGDLS, CDR2 YYNGEE. V shed 0 bases, J shed 13 bases, and the junction held 22 bases outside the gene matches. This CDR3 has 18 residues. The CDR3 DNA follows: TGTGCCAGCAGCGTAGGGTCGAGGGCAGGGGGACAGCAAGAGACCCAGTTCTTC. The encoded protein is CASSVGSRAGGQQETQFF.

The chain combines TRBV5-1 with TRBJ2-5; no definite D call. This CDR3 region has 14 residues. CDR1 is SGHRS and CDR2 is YFSETQ in the germline V gene. V shed 0 bases and J shed 3 bases, with 9 bases lying between them. CDR3 coding DNA: TGCGCCAGCAGCTTGGGGCACTATGAAGAGACCCAGTACTTC. It encodes CASSLGHYEETQYF.

This chain joins TRBV3-1 and TRBJ2-5; 10 positions agree with TRBD1. V was clipped by 1 base and J by 4 bases; unmatched bases: 6. From germline, CDR1 is LGHDT and CDR2 YNNKEL (reference sequence). The CDR3 runs to 16 residues. CDR3 nucleotide sequence: TGTGCCAGCAGCCAAGGCGGGACAGGGGAGGCAGAGACCCAGTACTTC. Protein sequence: CASSQGGTGEAETQYF.

The CDR3 sequence is CASSQGWAAAKLTQYF. The DNA for the CDR3 is TGTGCCAGCAGCCAAGGATGGGCGGCAGCTAAGTTGACCCAGTACTTC. The genes are TRBV3-1 and TRBJ2-5; no definite D call. Per the germline V gene, CDR1 is LGHDT and CDR2 is YNNKEL (reference sequence). This CDR3 region has 16 residues. Between the trimmed V and J ends, which lost 1 base and 7 bases, there was a span of 19 bases.

The V gene is TRBV29-1, the J gene TRBJ1-2; D is perhaps TRBD1 (5 bases). The CDR3 contains 13 residues. The ends were cut back, 6 bases at V and 3 bases at J, with 14 bases in the middle. Germline V CDR1 and CDR2: SQVTM, ANQGSEA. CDR3 region: CSVIPRVDYGYTF. The DNA for the CDR3 is TGCAGCGTAATCCCCAGGGTAGACTATGGCTACACCTTC. The full variable domain, with the rest looked up from reference TRBV29-1 and TRBJ1-2, is SAVISQKPSRDICQRGTSLTIQCQVDSQVTMMFWYRQQPGQSLTLIATANQGSEATYESGFVIDKFPISRPNLTFSTLTVSNMSPEDSSIYLCSVIPRVDYGYTFGSGTRLTVV.